The 5 T cell receptor beta chains below come from one sample, sequenced in a study of OX40 agonist ivuxolimab in advanced cancers. Produced via immunoSEQ multiplex PCR; TCRdb's table is partial and in-frame only. This sample carries about 56,000 clones, roughly four fifths of them seen once, and the ten largest clones take about 4.3%. The sequencing here drew on CD4+ or CD8+ T cells sorted from blood, taken in a trial of the OX40 agonist ivuxolimab. These receptors were collected from an adult with an advanced solid tumor such as melanoma, head and neck, liver or kidney cancer.

The genes are TRBV7-9 and TRBJ2-5, with D unresolved. Per germline, CDR1 SEHNR and CDR2 FQNEAQ (reference sequence). The CDR3 loop spans 13 amino acids. Trimming removed 3 bases at V and 1 base at J, with 6 bases between. The CDR3 coding sequence is TGTGCCAGCAGCTTCGTGGCCCAAGAGACCCAGTACTTC. Its translation is CASSFVAQETQYF.

This clone was picked up a small number of times. J is TRBJ1-2 and V is TRBV5-1, with D perhaps TRBD1 (6 bases). CDR1 and CDR2 (germline): SGHRS, YFSETQ. This CDR3 contains 14 residues. V was cut by 4 bases and J by 8 bases, with 18 bases left in between. The CDR3 bases are TGCGCCAGCAGCCCGACGACAGGAGAATGGGGCTACACCTTC. Residues: CASSPTTGEWGYTF.

This rearrangement joins TRBV4-1 to TRBJ1-6; 9 nucleotides match TRBD1. CDR1 and CDR2 (germline): MGHRA, YSYEKL. With 1 base clipped from V and 6 bases from J, the junction kept 7 bases outside the gene matches. The CDR3 has 17 amino acids. CDR3 nucleotide sequence: TGCGCCAGCAGCCAAGCCGGGACAGGGAGATTTAATTCACCCCTCCACTTT. Its translation: CASSQAGTGRFNSPLHF.

The V and J genes are TRBV4-1 and TRBJ2-3; D is uncertain. The germline V and J ends were trimmed by 3 bases and 4 bases, with 17 bases remaining between them. The CDR3 extends over 16 amino acids. Germline V gene sequence: CDR1 MGHRA, CDR2 YSYEKL. In nucleotides, the CDR3 is TGCGCCAGCAGCCACCACGTGTTGGAGTCGGCAGATACGCAGTATTTT. Translation gives CASSHHVLESADTQYF.

In this sample, this clone turned up a few times. V gene TRBV10-3 combines with J gene TRBJ1-5, with D perhaps matching TRBD1 (5 bases). In germline, CDR1 is ENHRY, CDR2 SYGVKD. This CDR3 has 13 amino acids. The V and J ends lost 11 bases and 3 bases respectively, with 14 bases between them. CDR3 sequence: CASGWGVNQPQHF. CDR3 bases: TGTGCCTCTGGTTGGGGGGTCAATCAGCCCCAGCATTTT.